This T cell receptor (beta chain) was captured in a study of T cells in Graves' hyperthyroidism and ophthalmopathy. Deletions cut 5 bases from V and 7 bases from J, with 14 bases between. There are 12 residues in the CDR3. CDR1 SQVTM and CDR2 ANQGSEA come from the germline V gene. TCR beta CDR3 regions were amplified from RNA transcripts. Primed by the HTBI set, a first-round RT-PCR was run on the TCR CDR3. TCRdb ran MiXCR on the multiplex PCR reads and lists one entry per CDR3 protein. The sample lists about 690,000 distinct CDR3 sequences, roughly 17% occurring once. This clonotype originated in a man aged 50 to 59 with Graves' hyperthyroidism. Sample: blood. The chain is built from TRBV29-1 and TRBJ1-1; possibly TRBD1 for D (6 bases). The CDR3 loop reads CSVINDRSEAFF. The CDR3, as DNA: TGCAGCGTTATCAATGACAGGAGTGAAGCTTTCTTT. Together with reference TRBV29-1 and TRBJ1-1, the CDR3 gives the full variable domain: SAVISQKPSRDICQRGTSLTIQCQVDSQVTMMFWYRQQPGQSLTLIATANQGSEATYESGFVIDKFPISRPNLTFSTLTVSNMSPEDSSIYLCSVINDRSEAFFGQGTRLTVV.